This record looks at one T cell receptor (beta chain) sequence and its context. What it binds is not known. The germline CDR1 and CDR2 sequences are SNHLY and FYNNEI. The V gene lost 1 base and the J gene lost 1 base, with 4 bases spanning the gap. The CDR3 has 13 residues. This record belongs to a study of vaccination and CD4 T cells after COVID-19. Looking at the study overall: Median draw time for post-COVID samples was roughly 96 days post-diagnosis (range 35 to 161). Controls had a CEFX pool, an HIV-1 Nef pool, or no peptide added.

Treatment denoted: roughly 10-day PBMC culture with coronavirus spike peptide pools or control peptides (ViraFEST assay). Cultures got half-medium changes with IL-2 on days 3 and 7. An Oncomine TCR Beta short-read assay was used to sequence the DNA from cultured CD4+ T cells. TCRdb called the PCR reads again in MiXCR, with one record for every CDR3 protein. In the table there are 15,000 to 20,000 distinct CDR3 sequences, 35% to 45% of which are singletons. Study-level findings and limits: Spike mono-reactivity was evident in 304 of the 307 vaccine-specific clones derived from convalescent patients.

The sequence came from a human donor who received a COVID-19 vaccine. The chain carries TRBV2 and TRBJ2-5; D unclear. Sequences were derived from CD4+ T cells from blood, cultured in vitro, sampled before SARS-CoV-2 vaccination. The CDR3 sequence is CASSEDSQETQYF. In DNA form, the CDR3 reads TGTGCCAGCAGTGAAGACAGCCAAGAGACCCAGTACTTC.